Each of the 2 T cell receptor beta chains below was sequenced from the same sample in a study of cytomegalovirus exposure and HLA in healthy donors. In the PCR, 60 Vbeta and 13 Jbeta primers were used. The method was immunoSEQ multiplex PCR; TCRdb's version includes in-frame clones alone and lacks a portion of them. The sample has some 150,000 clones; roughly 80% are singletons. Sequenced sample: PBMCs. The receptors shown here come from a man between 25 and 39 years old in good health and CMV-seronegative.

As DNA, the CDR3 is TGTGCCAGCAGCTTACAGGGAAGGGGGCTCATGGAGACCCAGTACTTC. This codes for CASSLQGRGLMETQYF. This sequence joins TRBV5-4 and TRBJ2-5, with 7 bases fitting TRBD1. The CDR3 runs to 16 residues. The germline CDR1 and CDR2 sequences are SGHNT and YYREEE (reference sequence). Germline trimming cut 2 bases from V and 5 bases from J; bases unmatched to any gene: 12.

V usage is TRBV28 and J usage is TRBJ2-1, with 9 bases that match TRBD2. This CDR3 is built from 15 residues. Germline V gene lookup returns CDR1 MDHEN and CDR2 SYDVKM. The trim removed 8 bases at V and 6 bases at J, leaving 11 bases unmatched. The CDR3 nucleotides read TGTGCCAGCTCCCTACTAGCGGGCCCCTTCAATGAGCAGTTCTTC. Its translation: CASSLLAGPFNEQFF. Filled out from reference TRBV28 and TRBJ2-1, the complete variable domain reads DVKVTQSSRYLVKRTGEKVFLECVQDMDHENMFWYRQDPGLGLRLIYFSYDVKMKEKGDIPEGYSVSREKKERFSLILESASTNQTSMYLCASSLLAGPFNEQFFGPGTRLTVL.